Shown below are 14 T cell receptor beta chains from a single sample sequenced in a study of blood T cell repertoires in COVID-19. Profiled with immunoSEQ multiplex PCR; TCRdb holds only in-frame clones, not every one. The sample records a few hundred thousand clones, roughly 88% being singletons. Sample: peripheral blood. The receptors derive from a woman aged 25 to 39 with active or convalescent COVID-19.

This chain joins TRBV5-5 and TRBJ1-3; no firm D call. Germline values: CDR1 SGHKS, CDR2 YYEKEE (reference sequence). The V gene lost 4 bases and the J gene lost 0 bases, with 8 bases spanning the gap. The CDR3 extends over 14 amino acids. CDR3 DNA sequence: TGTGCCAGCAGCAGCGGGAGCTCTGGAAACACCATATATTTT. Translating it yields CASSSGSSGNTIYF.

The CDR3 is CASSYRVYTEAFF. CDR3 sequence (DNA): TGTGCCAGCAGTTACAGGGTGTACACTGAAGCTTTCTTT. The gene calls are TRBV27 and TRBJ1-1; possibly TRBD1 for D (6 bases). Trimming left V 4 bases short and J 3 bases short, with 9 bases between. The germline V gene has CDR1 MNHEY and CDR2 SMNVEV (reference sequence). The CDR3 spans 13 residues.

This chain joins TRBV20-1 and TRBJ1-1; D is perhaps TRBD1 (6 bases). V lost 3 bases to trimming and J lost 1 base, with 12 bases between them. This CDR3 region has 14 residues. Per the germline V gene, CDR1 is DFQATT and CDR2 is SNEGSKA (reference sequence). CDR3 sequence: CSASKGQQNTEAFF. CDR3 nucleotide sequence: TGCAGTGCTAGTAAAGGACAGCAGAACACTGAAGCTTTCTTT.

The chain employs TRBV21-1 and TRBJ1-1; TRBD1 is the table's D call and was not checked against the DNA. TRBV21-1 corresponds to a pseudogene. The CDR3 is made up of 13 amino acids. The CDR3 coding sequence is TGTGCCAGCCCGGACAGGGCCAACACTGAAGCTTTCTTT. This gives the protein CASPDRANTEAFF.

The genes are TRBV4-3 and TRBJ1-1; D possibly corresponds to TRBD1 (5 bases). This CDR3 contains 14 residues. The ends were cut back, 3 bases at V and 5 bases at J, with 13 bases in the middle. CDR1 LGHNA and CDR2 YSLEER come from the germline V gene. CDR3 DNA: TGCGCCAGCAGCCATATGAGGGGAGGGACTGAAGCTTTCTTT. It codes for CASSHMRGGTEAFF.

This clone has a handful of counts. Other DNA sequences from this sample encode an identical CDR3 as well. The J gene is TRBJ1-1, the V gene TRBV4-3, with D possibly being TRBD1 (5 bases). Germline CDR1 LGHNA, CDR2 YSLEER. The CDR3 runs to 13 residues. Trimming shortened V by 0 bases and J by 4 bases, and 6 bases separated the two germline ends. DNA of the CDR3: TGCGCCAGCAGCCAAGATCAGGGCACTGAAGCTTTCTTT. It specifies CASSQDQGTEAFF.

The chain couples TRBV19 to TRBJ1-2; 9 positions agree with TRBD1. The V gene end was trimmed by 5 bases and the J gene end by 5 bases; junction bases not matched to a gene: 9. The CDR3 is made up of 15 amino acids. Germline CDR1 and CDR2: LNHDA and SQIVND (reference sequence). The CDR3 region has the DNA TGTGCCAGTAGTCCCCAGTGGACAGGGGAGTATGGCTACACCTTC. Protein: CASSPQWTGEYGYTF.

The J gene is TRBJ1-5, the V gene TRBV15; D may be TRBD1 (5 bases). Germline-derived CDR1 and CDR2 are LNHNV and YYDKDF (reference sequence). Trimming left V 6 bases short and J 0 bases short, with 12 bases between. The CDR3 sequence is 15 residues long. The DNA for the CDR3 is TGTGCCACCAGACCCGACAGTAGTAGCAATCAGCCCCAGCATTTT. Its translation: CATRPDSSSNQPQHF.

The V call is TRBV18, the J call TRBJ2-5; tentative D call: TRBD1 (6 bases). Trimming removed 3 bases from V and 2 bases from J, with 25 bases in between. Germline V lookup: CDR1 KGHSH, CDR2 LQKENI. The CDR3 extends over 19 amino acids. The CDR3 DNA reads TGTGCCAGCTCACCTTTTACCTCCCTGGACAGAGTAAATCAAGAGACCCAGTACTTC. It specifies CASSPFTSLDRVNQETQYF. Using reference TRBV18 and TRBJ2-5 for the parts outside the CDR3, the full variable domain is NAGVMQNPRHLVRRRGQEARLRCSPMKGHSHVYWYRQLPEEGLKFMVYLQKENIIDESGMPKERFSAEFPKEGPSILRIQQVVRGDSAAYFCASSPFTSLDRVNQETQYFGPGTRLLVL.

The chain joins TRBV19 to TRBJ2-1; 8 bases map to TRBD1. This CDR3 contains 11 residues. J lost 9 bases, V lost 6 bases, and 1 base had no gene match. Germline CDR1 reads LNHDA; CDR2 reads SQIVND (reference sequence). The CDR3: CASRTGAEQFF. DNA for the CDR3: TGTGCCAGTAGGACAGGGGCTGAGCAGTTCTTC.

The CDR3 DNA is TGTGCCAGCAGCCCAGACCGGGTCAACAATGAGCAGTTCTTC. This encodes CASSPDRVNNEQFF. The chain employs TRBV3-1 (or the pseudogene TRBV3-2) and TRBJ2-1; D ambiguous. V was shortened by 4 bases and J by 5 bases, with 12 bases between the two germline ends. Per the germline V gene, CDR1 is LGHDT and CDR2 is YNNKEL (reference sequence). The CDR3 spans 14 residues.

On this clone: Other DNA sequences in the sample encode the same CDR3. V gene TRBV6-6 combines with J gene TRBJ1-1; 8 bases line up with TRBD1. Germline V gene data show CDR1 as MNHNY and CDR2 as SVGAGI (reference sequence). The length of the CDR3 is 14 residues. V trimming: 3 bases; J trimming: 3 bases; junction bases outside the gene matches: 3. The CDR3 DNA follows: TGTGCCAGCAGTTATCAGGGGGCGGACACTGAAGCTTTCTTT. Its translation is CASSYQGADTEAFF.

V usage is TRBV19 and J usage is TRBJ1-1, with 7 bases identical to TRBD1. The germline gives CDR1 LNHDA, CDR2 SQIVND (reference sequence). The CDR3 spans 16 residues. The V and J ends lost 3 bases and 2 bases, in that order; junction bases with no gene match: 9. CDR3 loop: CASSIRGQGANTEAFF. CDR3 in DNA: TGTGCCAGTAGTATTAGGGGGCAGGGCGCTAACACTGAAGCTTTCTTT.

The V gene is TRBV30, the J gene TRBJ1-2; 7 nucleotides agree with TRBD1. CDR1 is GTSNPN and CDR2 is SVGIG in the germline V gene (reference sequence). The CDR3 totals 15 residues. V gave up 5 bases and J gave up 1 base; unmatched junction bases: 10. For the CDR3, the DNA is TGTGCCTGGGCCTTAGGGGGCGCGGGTAACTATGGCTACACCTTC. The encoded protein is CAWALGGAGNYGYTF.